This TCR beta chain came from a study of T-cell reconstitution after alpha-beta-depleted transplantation in children. Germline V gene lookup returns CDR1 WSHSY and CDR2 SAAADI. The CDR3 is 14 amino acids. V lost 5 bases and J 4 bases, leaving 13 bases between the germline ends. Unique molecular identifiers were built into the TCRbeta library. Each CDR3 protein is one row after TCRdb ran MiXCR on the PCR reads. The sample records 450,000 to 600,000 distinct CDR3 sequences, 18% being singletons. This clonotype was sampled from a human donor who donated a stem cell graft to a child with acute lymphoblastic leukemia. The material sequenced was PBMCs from the stem cell graft donor, taken from the stem cell graft. The J gene is TRBJ2-3, the V gene TRBV10-2; D ambiguous. CDR3 nucleotide sequence: TGCGCCAGCAGTATATCCTCTAGAGCAGATACGCAGTATTTT. Residues: CASSISSRADTQYF.